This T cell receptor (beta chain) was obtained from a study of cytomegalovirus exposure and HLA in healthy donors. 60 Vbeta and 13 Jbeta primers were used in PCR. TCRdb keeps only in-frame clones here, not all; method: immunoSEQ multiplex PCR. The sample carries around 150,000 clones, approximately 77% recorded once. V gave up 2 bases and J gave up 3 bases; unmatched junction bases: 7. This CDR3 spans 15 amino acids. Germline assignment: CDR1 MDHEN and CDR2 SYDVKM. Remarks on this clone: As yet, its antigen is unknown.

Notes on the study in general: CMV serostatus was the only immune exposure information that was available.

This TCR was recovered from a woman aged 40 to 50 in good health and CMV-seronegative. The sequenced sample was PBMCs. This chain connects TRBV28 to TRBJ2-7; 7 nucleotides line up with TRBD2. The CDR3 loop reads CASSLVVAGDYEQYF. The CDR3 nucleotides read TGTGCCAGCAGTTTAGTCGTTGCGGGGGACTACGAGCAGTACTTC. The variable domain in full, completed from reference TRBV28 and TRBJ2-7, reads DVKVTQSSRYLVKRTGEKVFLECVQDMDHENMFWYRQDPGLGLRLIYFSYDVKMKEKGDIPEGYSVSREKKERFSLILESASTNQTSMYLCASSLVVAGDYEQYFGPGTRLTVT.